Given below is one TCR beta chain in context. The sample originates from a study of T cells after yellow fever vaccination. The authors made TCR cDNA by 5'RACE template switching, adding a universal primer site and UMIs. TCRdb independently ran MiXCR on the 5' RACE reads; one entry per CDR3 protein. The sample consists of a few hundred thousand distinct CDR3 sequences, approximately 10% of them appearing once. The CDR3 contains 14 residues. Germline V gene sequence: CDR1 SGHKS, CDR2 YYEKEE (reference sequence). V dropped 0 bases and J dropped 6; count of bases not matched to a gene: 2. The chain links TRBV5-5 to TRBJ1-1, with TRBD1 matching over 10 bases. The receptor comes from a man aged 18 to 30 who received the YFV17D yellow fever vaccine. This specimen was CD4+ T cells sorted from PBMCs, taken 5 days after the yellow fever booster vaccination. The CDR3, as DNA: TGTGCCAGCAGCTTGGGGGACAGGGGTCCTGAAGCTTTCTTT. Protein product: CASSLGDRGPEAFF.